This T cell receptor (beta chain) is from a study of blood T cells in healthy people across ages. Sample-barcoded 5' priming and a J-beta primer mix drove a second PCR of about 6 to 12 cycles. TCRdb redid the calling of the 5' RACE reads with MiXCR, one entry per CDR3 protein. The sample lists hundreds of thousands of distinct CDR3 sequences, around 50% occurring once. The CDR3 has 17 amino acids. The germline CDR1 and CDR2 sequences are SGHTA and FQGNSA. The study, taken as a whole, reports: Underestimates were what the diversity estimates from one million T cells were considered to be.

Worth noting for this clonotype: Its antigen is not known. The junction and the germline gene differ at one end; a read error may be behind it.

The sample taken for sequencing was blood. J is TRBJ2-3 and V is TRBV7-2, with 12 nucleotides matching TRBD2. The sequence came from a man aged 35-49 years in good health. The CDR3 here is CASSKRLAGAGTDTQYF. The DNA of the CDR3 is TGTGCCAGCAGCAAAAGACTAGCGGGGGCCGGCACGGATACGCAGTATTTT.